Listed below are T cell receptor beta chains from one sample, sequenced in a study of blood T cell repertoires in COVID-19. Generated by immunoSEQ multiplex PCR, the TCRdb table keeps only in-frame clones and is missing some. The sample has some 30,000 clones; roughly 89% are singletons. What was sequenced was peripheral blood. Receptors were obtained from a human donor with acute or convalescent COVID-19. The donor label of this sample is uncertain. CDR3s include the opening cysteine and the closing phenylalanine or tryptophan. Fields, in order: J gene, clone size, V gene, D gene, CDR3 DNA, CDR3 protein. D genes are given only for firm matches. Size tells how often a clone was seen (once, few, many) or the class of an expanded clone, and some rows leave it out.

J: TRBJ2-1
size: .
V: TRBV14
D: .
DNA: TGTGCCAGCAGCCAAGATCACGGCTCCTACAATGAGCAGTTCTTC
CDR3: CASSQDHGSYNEQFF

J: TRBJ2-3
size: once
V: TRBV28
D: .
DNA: TGTGCCAGCAGTTTAAGGTCTAGGGATACGCAGTATTTT
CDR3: CASSLRSRDTQYF

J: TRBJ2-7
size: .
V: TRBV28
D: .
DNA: TGTGCCAGCAGGAACGCAGGGCTCGGCTACGAGCAGTACTTC
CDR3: CASRNAGLGYEQYF

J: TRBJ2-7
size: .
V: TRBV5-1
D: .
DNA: TGCGCCAGCAGCCTAATAGCGGAGCCCTACTACGAGCAGTACTTC
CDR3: CASSLIAEPYYEQYF

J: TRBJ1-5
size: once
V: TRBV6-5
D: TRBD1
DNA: TGTGCCAGCAGCCGACAGGGTGGCAATCAGCCCCAGCATTTT
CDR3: CASSRQGGNQPQHF

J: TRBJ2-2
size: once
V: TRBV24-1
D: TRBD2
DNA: TGTGCCACCAGTGACTATACGGGACTAGGGTCCGGGGAGCTGTTTTTT
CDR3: CATSDYTGLGSGELFF

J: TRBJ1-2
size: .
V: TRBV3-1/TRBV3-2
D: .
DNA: TGTGCCAGCAGCCAAGGACCCGGGACTAACTATGGCTACACCTTC
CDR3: CASSQGPGTNYGYTF

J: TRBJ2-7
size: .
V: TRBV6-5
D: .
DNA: TGTGCCAGCAGAAGGGGGGAGGGCCTCTACGAGCAGTACTTC
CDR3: CASRRGEGLYEQYF

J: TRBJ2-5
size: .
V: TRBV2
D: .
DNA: TGTGCCAGCACCTCCGACAGCTTTTGGACCCAGTACTTC
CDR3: CASTSDSFWTQYF

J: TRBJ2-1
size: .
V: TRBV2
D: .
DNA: TGTGCCAGCAGGCAAAGGTCTGGGAGTGAGCAGTTCTTC
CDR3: CASRQRSGSEQFF

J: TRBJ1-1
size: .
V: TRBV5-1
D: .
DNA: TGCGCCAGCAGCGAGGCGGGGAACACTGAAGCTTTCTTT
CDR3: CASSEAGNTEAFF

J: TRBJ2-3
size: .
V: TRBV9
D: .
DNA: TGTGCCAGCAGCGTACAGGGTACGACAGATACGCAGTATTTT
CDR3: CASSVQGTTDTQYF

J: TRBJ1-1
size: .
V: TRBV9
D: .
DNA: TGTGCCAGCAGCGTATCTAGTTATGGCGGGTCGGCTTTCTTT
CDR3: CASSVSSYGGSAFF

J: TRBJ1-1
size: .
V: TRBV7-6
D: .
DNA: TGTGCCAGCAGCTTAGGAGCGAACACTGAAGCTTTCTTT
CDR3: CASSLGANTEAFF

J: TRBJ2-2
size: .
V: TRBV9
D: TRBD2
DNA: TGTGCCAGCAGCCCAACTGGTAGCGGGGGAGTAGAGCTGTTTTTT
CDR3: CASSPTGSGGVELFF

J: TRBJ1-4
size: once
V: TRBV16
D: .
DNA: TGTGCCAGCAGCCAATTCGAGGTTTCTGAAAAACTGTTTTTT
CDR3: CASSQFEVSEKLFF

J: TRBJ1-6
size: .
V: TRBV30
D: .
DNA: TGTGCCTGGAGTGTGGGGGGAGCCAATTCACCCCTCCACTTT
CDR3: CAWSVGGANSPLHF

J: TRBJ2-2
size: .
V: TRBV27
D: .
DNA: TGTGCCAGCAGTCGGGGCACCGGGGAGCTGTTTTTT
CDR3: CASSRGTGELFF

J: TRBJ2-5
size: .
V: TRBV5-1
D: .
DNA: TGCGCCAGCAGCTCTGACAGGCAGGGGACCCAGTACTTC
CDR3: CASSSDRQGTQYF

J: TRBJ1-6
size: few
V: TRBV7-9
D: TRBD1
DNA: TGTGCCAGCAGCCGCGGGACAGGGTTCTATAATTCACCCCTCCACTTT
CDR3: CASSRGTGFYNSPLHF

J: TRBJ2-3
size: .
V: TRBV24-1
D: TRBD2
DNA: TGTGCCACCAGTGTCCAGCGGGGAGGAACAGATACGCAGTATTTT
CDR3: CATSVQRGGTDTQYF

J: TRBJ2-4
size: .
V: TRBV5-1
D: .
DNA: TGCGCCAGCAGCTTGGGGGGTAGCGGCAATTCGGACATTCAGTACTTC
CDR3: CASSLGGSGNSDIQYF

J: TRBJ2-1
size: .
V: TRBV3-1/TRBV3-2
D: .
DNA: TGTGCCAGCAGCCAATATCCGGGTCTCTCCTACAATGAGCAGTTCTTC
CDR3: CASSQYPGLSYNEQFF

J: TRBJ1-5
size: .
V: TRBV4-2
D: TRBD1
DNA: TGTGCCAGCAGCCAAGAAGGGGGACAGGGGTACAATCAGCCCCAGCATTTT
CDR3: CASSQEGGQGYNQPQHF

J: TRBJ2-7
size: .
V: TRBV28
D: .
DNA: TGTGCCAGCAGTTCCTCGAGCGCTAGCGCTACCTACGAGCAGTACTTC
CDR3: CASSSSSASATYEQYF

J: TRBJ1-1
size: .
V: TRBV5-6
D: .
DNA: TGTGCCAGCAGCTTGGTGGGCAGGACAACGAACACTGAAGCTTTCTTT
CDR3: CASSLVGRTTNTEAFF

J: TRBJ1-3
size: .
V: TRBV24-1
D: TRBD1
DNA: TGTGCCACCAGGGACAGGGCCGGAAACACCATATATTTT
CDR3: CATRDRAGNTIYF